This is a list of T cell receptor beta chains from one sample in a study of T cell changes during pregnancy in multiple sclerosis. TCRdb's table, derived via immunoSEQ multiplex PCR, lists solely in-frame clones and lacks some. The repertoire includes fewer than 50,000 clones, 70% to 90% of them detected once, and around 0.6% sits in the top ten. The starting material was CD4+ T cells from peripheral blood mononuclear cells, obtained in the first trimester of pregnancy. The receptors originated from a female donor with multiple sclerosis, enrolled in a pregnancy study. CDR3s leave out the opening cysteine and the closing phenylalanine or tryptophan. Each record gives: D gene, V gene, J gene, CDR3 length, CDR3 protein. The D gene is left open where the match is weak.

d_gene: -
v_gene: TRBV28
j_gene: TRBJ2-7
len: 12
CDR3aa: ASRQGGASYEQY

d_gene: -
v_gene: TRBV5-5
j_gene: TRBJ2-1
len: 14
CDR3aa: ASSPSTGTGSHEQF

d_gene: -
v_gene: TRBV7-9
j_gene: TRBJ2-2
len: 13
CDR3aa: ASRAQGTVTGELF

d_gene: -
v_gene: TRBV6-5
j_gene: TRBJ2-1
len: 12
CDR3aa: ASSYSPRDNEQF

d_gene: TRBD1
v_gene: TRBV2
j_gene: TRBJ2-3
len: 12
CDR3aa: ASEGQGAWDTQY

d_gene: -
v_gene: TRBV29-1
j_gene: TRBJ2-7
len: 12
CDR3aa: SVEEQGFRVEQY

d_gene: TRBD1
v_gene: TRBV19
j_gene: TRBJ2-3
len: 11
CDR3aa: ASLGQGTDTQY

d_gene: TRBD2
v_gene: TRBV5-4
j_gene: TRBJ2-4
len: 16
CDR3aa: ASSSLGLAGRSKNIQY

d_gene: -
v_gene: TRBV30
j_gene: TRBJ2-5
len: 9
CDR3aa: AWSRGGTQY

d_gene: -
v_gene: TRBV6-1
j_gene: TRBJ2-7
len: 12
CDR3aa: ASIAAMYSYEQY

d_gene: -
v_gene: TRBV30
j_gene: TRBJ1-1
len: 10
CDR3aa: AWSQGLTEAF

d_gene: -
v_gene: TRBV9
j_gene: TRBJ2-3
len: 13
CDR3aa: ASSVYSTEQDTQY

d_gene: TRBD1
v_gene: TRBV5-1
j_gene: TRBJ1-3
len: 14
CDR3aa: ASSHEQGAAGNTIY

d_gene: TRBD2
v_gene: TRBV9
j_gene: TRBJ2-1
len: 14
CDR3aa: ASSHRGLAGNNEQF